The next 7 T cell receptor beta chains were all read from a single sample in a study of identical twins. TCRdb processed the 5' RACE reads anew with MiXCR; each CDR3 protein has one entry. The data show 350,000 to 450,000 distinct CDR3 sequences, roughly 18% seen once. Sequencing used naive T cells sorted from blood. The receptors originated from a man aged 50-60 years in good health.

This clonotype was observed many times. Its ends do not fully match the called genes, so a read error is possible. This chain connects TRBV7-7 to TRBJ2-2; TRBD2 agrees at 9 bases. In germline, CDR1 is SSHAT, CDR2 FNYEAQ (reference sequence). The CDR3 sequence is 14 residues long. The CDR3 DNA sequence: TGTGCTAGCAGCCCAATAGCGGGGGCCGGGGAGCTGTTTTTT. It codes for CASSPIAGAGELFF.

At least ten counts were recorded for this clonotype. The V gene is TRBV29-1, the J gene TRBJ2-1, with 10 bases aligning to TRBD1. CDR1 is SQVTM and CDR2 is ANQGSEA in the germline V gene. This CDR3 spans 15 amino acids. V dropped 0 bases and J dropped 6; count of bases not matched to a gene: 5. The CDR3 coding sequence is TGCAGCGTTGAAGATCGGACAGGGGGAGGCAATGAGCAGTTCTTC. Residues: CSVEDRTGGGNEQFF.

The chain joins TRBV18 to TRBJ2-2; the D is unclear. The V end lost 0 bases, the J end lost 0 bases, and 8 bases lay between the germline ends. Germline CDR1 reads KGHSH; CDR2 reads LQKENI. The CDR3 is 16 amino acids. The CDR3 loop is CASSPPTMSNTGELFF. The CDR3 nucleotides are TGTGCCAGCTCACCACCTACAATGTCGAACACCGGGGAGCTGTTTTTT.

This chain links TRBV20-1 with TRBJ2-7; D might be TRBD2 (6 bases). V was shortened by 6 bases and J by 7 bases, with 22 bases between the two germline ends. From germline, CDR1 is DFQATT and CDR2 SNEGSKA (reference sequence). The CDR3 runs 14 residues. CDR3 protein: CSAKEGRTIWEQYF. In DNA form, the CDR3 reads TGCAGTGCCAAGGAAGGTCGGACTATTTGGGAGCAGTACTTC.

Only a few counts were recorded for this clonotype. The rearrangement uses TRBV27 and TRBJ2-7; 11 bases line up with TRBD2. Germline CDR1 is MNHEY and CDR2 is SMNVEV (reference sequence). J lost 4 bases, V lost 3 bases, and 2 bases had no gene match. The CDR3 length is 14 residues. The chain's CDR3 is CASSFSGGEYEQYF. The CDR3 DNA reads TGTGCCAGCAGTTTTAGCGGGGGGGAATACGAGCAGTACTTC.

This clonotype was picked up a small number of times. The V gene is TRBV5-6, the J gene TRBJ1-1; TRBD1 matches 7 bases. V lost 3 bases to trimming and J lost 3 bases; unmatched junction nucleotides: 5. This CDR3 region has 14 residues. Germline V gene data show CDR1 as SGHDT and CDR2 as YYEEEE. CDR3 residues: CASSSPGTDTEAFF. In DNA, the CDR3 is TGTGCCAGCAGCTCGCCCGGGACAGACACTGAAGCTTTCTTT.

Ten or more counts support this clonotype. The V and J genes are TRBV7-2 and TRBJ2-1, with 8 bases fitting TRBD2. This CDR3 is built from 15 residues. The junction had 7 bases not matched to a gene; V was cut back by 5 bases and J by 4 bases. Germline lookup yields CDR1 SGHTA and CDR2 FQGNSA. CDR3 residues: CASSQSGGLYNEQFF. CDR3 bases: TGTGCCAGCAGCCAAAGCGGGGGCCTTTACAATGAGCAGTTCTTC.